Below, 6 T cell receptor beta chains from the same sample are listed, as sequenced in a study of a mutant IDH1 vaccine in newly diagnosed glioma. Libraries were prepared by immunoSEQ multiplex PCR; TCRdb keeps only in-frame clonotypes and omits some of them. Of tens of thousands of clones listed, about four fifths are singletons. Time point reported: baseline, week 1 (first vaccination visit). Treatment: pre-vaccination baseline after standard-of-care therapy. This specimen was PBMCs, taken from a glioma patient treated with radiotherapy, temozolomide or both. The receptors were sampled from a man aged 45-60 years with glioma.

The rearrangement links TRBV14 to TRBJ2-5; 7 bases are shared with TRBD1. J lost 4 bases, V lost 0 bases, and 2 bases had no gene match. This CDR3 is built from 14 residues. Germline CDR1 is SGHDN and CDR2 is FVKESK. The DNA of the CDR3 is TGTGCCAGCAGCCAAGAGCAGGGGGTAGAGACCCAGTACTTC. This sequence encodes CASSQEQGVETQYF.

This clone was detected only once. CDR3 bases: TGTGCCAGCAGTTACATGGGCACCTTTGGGGAGCAGTACTTC. This translates into CASSYMGTFGEQYF. The chain recombines TRBV6-5 with TRBJ2-7; no firm D call. This CDR3 has 14 amino acids. The germline V gene has CDR1 MNHEY and CDR2 SVGAGI. The V and J ends lost 2 bases and 7 bases respectively, with 15 bases between them.

The V gene is TRBV18, the J gene TRBJ2-5; 7 nucleotides agree with TRBD1. Germline CDR1 and CDR2: KGHSH and LQKENI. CDR3 length: 14 amino acids. J gave up 3 bases and V 3 bases, and 4 bases lay outside the gene matches. The CDR3 bases are TGTGCCAGCTCACCTTTGGGACAGAAAGAGACCCAGTACTTC. Protein sequence: CASSPLGQKETQYF. Using reference TRBV18 and TRBJ2-5 for the parts outside the CDR3, the full variable domain is NAGVMQNPRHLVRRRGQEARLRCSPMKGHSHVYWYRQLPEEGLKFMVYLQKENIIDESGMPKERFSAEFPKEGPSILRIQQVVRGDSAAYFCASSPLGQKETQYFGPGTRLLVL.

The CDR3 DNA reads as TGTGCCTGGAGTTCTTTCACTGAAGCTTTCTTT. Translation gives CAWSSFTEAFF. V is TRBV30 and J is TRBJ1-1, with D unclear. V lost 2 bases and J 4 bases, leaving 5 bases between the germline ends. The CDR3 is 11 residues long. The germline gives CDR1 GTSNPN, CDR2 SVGIG (reference sequence).

The V call is TRBV5-1, the J call TRBJ1-5; TRBD1 matches 9 bases. CDR1 is SGHRS and CDR2 is YFSETQ in the germline V gene. The CDR3 is 15 residues long. The junction had 8 bases not matched to a gene; V was cut back by 5 bases and J by 5 bases. The CDR3 DNA follows: TGCGCCAGCAGGCCGACAGGGGGATTTGATCAGCCCCAGCATTTT. It encodes CASRPTGGFDQPQHF.

The chain is built from TRBV9 and TRBJ1-2; D possibly corresponds to TRBD1 (6 bases). Germline CDR1 and CDR2: SGDLS and YYNGEE. The CDR3 length is 14 residues. The ends were cut back, 0 bases at V and 3 bases at J, with 9 bases in the middle. The DNA of the CDR3 is TGTGCCAGCAGCGTAGTAGGGGGGTACTATGGCTACACCTTC. Its translation is CASSVVGGYYGYTF.